The T cell receptor beta chain under discussion was sequenced for a study of shared clonotypes between healthy human individuals. TCRdb's copy holds only in-frame clones and misses some; the assay was immunoSEQ multiplex PCR. The sample holds around 510,000 clones, 95% to 97% seen once. The V end lost 2 bases, the J end lost 3 bases, and 15 bases lay between the germline ends. The CDR3 contains 15 residues. Germline V gene lookup returns CDR1 SGHDT and CDR2 YYEEEE. The clonotype was recovered from a woman in her 30s in good health. The chain links TRBV5-6 to TRBJ2-7; D perhaps matches TRBD2 (5 bases). Sequenced input: naive CD4+ T cells sorted from blood. Sample subset: CD45RA+ positively selected. The DNA for the CDR3 is TGTGCCAGCAGCTTATATATTAAACGGGGCTACGAGCAGTACTTC. Protein sequence: CASSLYIKRGYEQYF. Looking up the rest from reference TRBV5-6 and TRBJ2-7 gives the full variable domain: DAGVTQSPTHLIKTRGQQVTLRCSPKSGHDTVSWYQQALGQGPQFIFQYYEEEERQRGNFPDRFSGHQFPNYSSELNVNALLLGDSALYLCASSLYIKRGYEQYFGPGTRLTVT.